This T cell receptor beta chain was sequenced for a study of blood T cells in healthy people across ages (dated by TCRdb to about 2015). A note on the overall study: In model experiments, roughly one uniquely barcoded TCR beta cDNA molecule per two T cells was captured by template switching. The donors were divided into four age groups: young (average around 17 years), middle-aged (roughly 40), aged (around 59) and long-lived (roughly 88). For two donors (one aged 18 to 30 and one aged 80 or older), the study analyzed two additional independent replicas of 1 million unique cDNA reads from the same blood draw. The study measured age-related changes in TCR beta repertoire diversity using deep sequencing normalized with unique cDNA molecular identifiers. Donors of different ages were randomly distributed across sequencing lanes to avoid experimental bias.

The study at large found these results: Since profiling was done on bulk unsorted PBMCs, naive and antigen-experienced compartments could not be conclusively compared. Compared with the aged group, the long-lived group had more naive CD4+ T cells, fewer expanded clones and increased TCR diversity, suggesting age selection. The CMV infection status of donors was not known, potentially confounding age-related changes in expanded clonotypes. Estimates of total diversity from one million sequenced T cells were regarded as lower bounds and underestimates. The percentage of naive T cells measured by flow cytometry correlated strongly with observed TCR beta diversity. Observed TCR beta diversity per million T cells fell roughly linearly with age, and a significant reduction was already apparent by age around 44.

Library prep was done by 5' RACE. A second roughly 6 to 12 cycle PCR used a sample-barcoded 5' primer and a J-beta primer mix. Each TCR beta cDNA molecule received a unique molecular identifier from a template-switch 5' adaptor carrying 12 random nucleotides. At least 2.5 million CDR3-containing paired-end reads were obtained from each sample. The Mint cDNA synthesis kit, primed by a TRBC-specific oligonucleotide, was used to synthesize first-strand cDNA from all RNA. Following uracil-DNA glycosylase treatment, all cDNA underwent a first 18-cycle PCR with the universal primers M1SS and BC2_uni_R. Per the source publication's procedure: For normalization, 1 million high-quality reads, each with a distinct molecular identifier, were randomly selected from each sample. Instead of being binned into consensus sequences, reads that shared molecular identifiers were thrown out. MiTCR, run with a Q25 quality threshold and the strictest error-elimination algorithm, handled CDR3 identification, clonotype clustering and error correction. A nonparametric unseen species model using Euler transformation provided a lower-bound estimate of total TCR beta diversity. The public reads were quality trimmed at Q25 with fastp and then assembled into clones with MiXCR by TCRdb, keeping productive beta chains. Rows merge per CDR3 protein into single entries with the most common DNA and genes. These V and J calls derive from TCRdb rather than the authors' analysis. A total of around 1,900,000 distinct CDR3 sequences appear in this sample, roughly two fifths of them only once. More than 20% of the sample is taken by the ten largest.

Turning to this clonotype: Its antigen remains undetermined. A much more abundant neighbour one base away suggests this may be a read error.

Based on the germline V gene, the CDR1 and CDR2 sequences are MNHNS and SASEGT. The CDR3 covers 15 residues, taking in both the cysteine and the phenylalanine. Here the CDR3 DNA is all that survives: 45 bases in frame from base 1. Systemically healthy Caucasian individuals from Russia, approximately 39 in total and aged about 6 to 100 years, were included as donors. Around 10 milliliters of peripheral blood were collected from each donor into EDTA-treated Vacutainer tubes. PBMCs were isolated by Ficoll-Paque density-gradient centrifugation, with at least 6 million obtained per sample. Total RNA, at least 6 micrograms per sample, was extracted from PBMCs with Trizol reagent. For every donor, flow cytometry on a PBMC aliquot measured the percentage of naive CD45RAhigh/CD27high T cells.

The source is a human donor in good health. The rearrangement joined TRBV6-1 to TRBJ2-6, and TRBD1 matches 7 of the central bases. The specimen was blood. The CDR3 protein: CVQGDIFLGANVLTF. The bases read TGTGTCCAGGGGGACATCTTCCTTGGGGCCAACGTCCTGACTTTC.